These 9 T cell receptor beta chains were all obtained from the same sample, sequenced in a study of blood T cell repertoires in COVID-19. Clones were read by immunoSEQ multiplex PCR, and TCRdb kept only the in-frame ones, dropping some. The sample yields approximately 69,000 clones, roughly 90% seen once. Sequenced sample: peripheral blood. The receptors here all came from a man aged 45-65 years with acute or convalescent COVID-19.

The chain combines TRBV2 with TRBJ2-2; D may be TRBD1 (5 bases). V was pared by 6 bases and J by 4 bases, with 15 bases between. Germline CDR1 and CDR2: SNHLY and FYNNEI. This CDR3 is 15 amino acids long. The CDR3 sequence: CASSGNSRVTGELFF. Written as DNA, the CDR3 is TGTGCCAGCAGCGGTAACTCCAGGGTCACCGGGGAGCTGTTTTTT.

The V and J genes are TRBV2 and TRBJ2-6; D not resolved. The germline V and J ends were trimmed by 4 bases and 3 bases, with 7 bases remaining between them. The CDR3 runs 14 residues. Germline CDR1 is SNHLY and CDR2 is FYNNEI. CDR3 bases: TGTGCCAGCAGTGGGGCAGTTGGGGCCAACGTCCTGACTTTC. Translation: CASSGAVGANVLTF.

V is TRBV7-9 and J is TRBJ2-5; 12 nucleotides agree with TRBD2. Germline CDR1 reads SEHNR; CDR2 reads FQNEAQ (reference sequence). Trimming cost V 5 bases and J 2 bases; bases outside gene matches: 3. CDR3 length: 15 residues. The CDR3 region has the DNA TGTGCCAGCAGCCAAGGGACTAGCGGGCAAGAGACCCAGTACTTC. This gives the protein CASSQGTSGQETQYF. The full variable domain, in which reference TRBV7-9 and TRBJ2-5 provide the parts outside the CDR3, is DTGVSQNPRHKITKRGQNVTFRCDPISEHNRLYWYRQTLGQGPEFLTYFQNEAQLEKSRLLSDRFSAERPKGSFSTLEIQRTEQGDSAMYLCASSQGTSGQETQYFGPGTRLLVL.

The J gene is TRBJ1-2, the V gene TRBV11-2, with 8 bases that match TRBD1. V lost 2 bases, J lost 7 bases, and 3 bases stayed unmatched. CDR3 length: 13 amino acids. Per the germline V gene, CDR1 is SGHAT and CDR2 is FQNNGV. The CDR3 loop is CASSLQDRAGYTF. DNA for the CDR3: TGTGCCAGCAGCTTACAGGACAGGGCTGGCTACACCTTC.

CDR3 region: CASSLGGETEAFF. CDR3 sequence (DNA): TGTGCCAGCAGTTTGGGCGGGGAGACTGAAGCTTTCTTT. This chain links TRBV28 with TRBJ1-1; no reliable D call. Germline-derived CDR1 and CDR2 are MDHEN and SYDVKM. The length of the CDR3 is 13 residues. V shed 3 bases and J shed 5 bases, with 10 bases lying between them. Supplemented by reference TRBV28 and TRBJ1-1, the full variable domain reads DVKVTQSSRYLVKRTGEKVFLECVQDMDHENMFWYRQDPGLGLRLIYFSYDVKMKEKGDIPEGYSVSREKKERFSLILESASTNQTSMYLCASSLGGETEAFFGQGTRLTVV.

The genes are TRBV18 and TRBJ2-3, with 7 bases lining up with TRBD1. Losses at the gene ends were 1 base for V and 3 bases for J; bases not matched to a gene: 7. CDR3 length: 16 residues. Germline values: CDR1 KGHSH, CDR2 LQKENI. The CDR3 reads CASSPQGARLTDTQYF. The DNA of the CDR3 is TGTGCCAGCTCACCACAGGGGGCGAGGTTGACAGATACGCAGTATTTT.

In nucleotides, the CDR3 is TGTGCCAGCAGCCATCCGGGACAGGGTAATTCACCCCTCCACTTT. Residues: CASSHPGQGNSPLHF. The genes are TRBV6-5 and TRBJ1-6, with 9 bases matching TRBD1. Germline V gene data show CDR1 as MNHEY and CDR2 as SVGAGI. This CDR3 has 15 residues. The junction had 6 bases not matched to a gene; V was cut back by 6 bases and J by 6 bases.

The gene calls are TRBV19 and TRBJ1-4; 7 positions agree with TRBD1. Germline V lookup: CDR1 LNHDA, CDR2 SQIVND (reference sequence). The trim removed 6 bases at V and 0 bases at J, leaving 13 bases unmatched. The length of the CDR3 is 18 residues. CDR3 bases: TGTGCCAGTAGCAGACAGGGAAGAACTCCCGCAACTAATGAAAAACTGTTTTTT. Amino acid sequence: CASSRQGRTPATNEKLFF. Filled out from reference TRBV19 and TRBJ1-4, the complete variable domain reads DGGITQSPKYLFRKEGQNVTLSCEQNLNHDAMYWYRQDPGQGLRLIYYSQIVNDFQKGDIAEGYSVSREKKESFPLTVTSAQKNPTAFYLCASSRQGRTPATNEKLFFGSGTQLSVL.

V gene TRBV3-1 (or the pseudogene TRBV3-2) combines with J gene TRBJ2-5; 14 bases align to TRBD2. V dropped 7 bases and J dropped 3; count of bases not matched to a gene: 4. Germline CDR1 reads LGHDT; CDR2 reads YNNKEL (reference sequence). The CDR3 loop spans 15 amino acids. The CDR3 loop reads CASMTTSGGEETQYF. For the CDR3, the DNA is TGTGCCAGCATGACGACTAGCGGGGGGGAAGAGACCCAGTACTTC.